The 19 T cell receptor beta chains in this list originate from one sample, sequenced in a study of neoadjuvant anti-PD-1 for oral cavity cancer. The data were produced by immunoSEQ multiplex PCR, yet TCRdb's version contains in-frame clones alone and is incomplete. The sample holds about 14,000 clones; 60% to 75% are singletons and the top ten take around 2.1%. Source: PBMCs, taken before nivolumab (anti-PD-1) treatment. The receptors were sampled from a person aged 35-80 years with oral cavity squamous cell carcinoma.

The chain couples TRBV9 to TRBJ2-1; 8 bases map to TRBD2. Germline loops: CDR1 SGDLS, CDR2 YYNGEE. The CDR3 is 14 amino acids. Losses at the gene ends were 4 bases for V and 8 bases for J; bases not matched to a gene: 8. Here the CDR3 reads CASSISGKLDEQFF. The CDR3 DNA reads as TGTGCCAGCAGCATTAGCGGGAAGTTGGATGAGCAGTTCTTC. Variable domain in full (rest from reference TRBV9 and TRBJ2-1): DSGVTQTPKHLITATGQRVTLRCSPRSGDLSVYWYQQSLDQGLQFLIQYYNGEERAKGNILERFSAQQFPDLHSELNLSSLELGDSALYFCASSISGKLDEQFFGPGTRLTVL.

V usage is TRBV11-1 and J usage is TRBJ1-4; D might be TRBD1 (5 bases). The ends were cut back, 2 bases at V and 9 bases at J, with 16 bases in the middle. This CDR3 region has 15 residues. Germline V gives CDR1 SGHAT, CDR2 FQDESV (reference sequence). Written as DNA, the CDR3 is TGTGCCAGCAGCTTAACGAATGGCAGGGCACAAAAACTGTTTTTT. Its translation is CASSLTNGRAQKLFF.

The chain employs TRBV9 and TRBJ1-5, with D perhaps matching TRBD1 (6 bases). Trimming removed 0 bases from V and 6 bases from J, with 10 bases in between. The CDR3 spans 14 residues. Per the germline V gene, CDR1 is SGDLS and CDR2 is YYNGEE. The CDR3 spells CASSVGGASQPQHF. The CDR3 nucleotides read TGTGCCAGCAGCGTAGGGGGGGCGAGTCAGCCCCAGCATTTT.

The chain carries TRBV5-8 and TRBJ1-5; unclear D gene. The CDR3 extends over 15 amino acids. Between the trimmed V and J ends, which lost 2 bases and 1 base, there was a span of 10 bases. Germline V gene data show CDR1 as SGHTS and CDR2 as YDEGEE. The CDR3 DNA reads TGTGCCAGCAGCTTCCTTCCGGCAAGCAATCAGCCCCAGCATTTT. It codes for CASSFLPASNQPQHF.

The rearrangement joins TRBV28 to TRBJ2-7, with D perhaps matching TRBD1 (6 bases). Trimming took off 6 bases at V and 1 base at J, with 13 bases between the two ends. The CDR3 has 14 amino acids. Germline assignment: CDR1 MDHEN and CDR2 SYDVKM. The CDR3 bases are TGTGCCAGCAGGGACAGTCAGAGGTCCTACGAGCAGTACTTC. This codes for CASRDSQRSYEQYF.

The chain couples TRBV7-9 to TRBJ2-7; the match to TRBD1 covers 8 bases. With 7 bases clipped from V and 0 bases from J, the junction kept 2 bases outside the gene matches. Germline CDR1 and CDR2: SEHNR and FQNEAQ (reference sequence). The CDR3 sequence is 13 residues long. For the CDR3, the DNA is TGTGCCAGCATCGGACAGGGCTCCTACGAGCAGTACTTC. This encodes CASIGQGSYEQYF.

The chain joins TRBV2 to TRBJ1-2; 8 bases are a match to TRBD1. CDR1 and CDR2 (germline): SNHLY, FYNNEI. With V trimmed by 5 bases and J by 6 bases, 5 bases remained unmatched. This CDR3 has 13 amino acids. The CDR3 bases are TGTGCCAGCAGTCTGGGACAGGTCCATGGCTACACCTTC. The encoded protein is CASSLGQVHGYTF.

The chain combines TRBV11-2 with TRBJ2-7, with 9 bases identical to TRBD2. Losses at the gene ends were 1 base for V and 5 bases for J; bases not matched to a gene: 3. The germline V gene has CDR1 SGHAT and CDR2 FQNNGV. The CDR3 has 14 residues. This chain's CDR3 is CASSLVLAGHEQYF. CDR3 DNA sequence: TGTGCCAGCAGCTTAGTACTAGCGGGCCACGAGCAGTACTTC.

The chain links TRBV5-4 to TRBJ2-1, with no clear D. V was shortened by 1 base and J by 7 bases, with 9 bases between the two germline ends. The CDR3 is made up of 13 amino acids. The germline V gene encodes CDR1 SGHNT and CDR2 YYREEE (reference sequence). The CDR3 region has the DNA TGTGCCAGCAGCTTGAGGCAGGTTAATGAGCAGTTCTTC. The encoded protein is CASSLRQVNEQFF.

CDR3 sequence reads: CASSQGQNGNTIYF. The DNA for the CDR3 is TGTGCCAGCAGCCAAGGACAAAACGGAAACACCATATATTTT. The chain couples TRBV4-2 to TRBJ1-3; no firm D call. V was trimmed by 1 base and J by 4 bases, leaving 8 bases between them. Germline values: CDR1 LGHNA, CDR2 YNFKEQ. This CDR3 region has 14 residues.

The rearrangement uses TRBV5-6 and TRBJ2-1, with D uncertain. The CDR3 totals 11 residues. V was cut by 2 bases and J by 6 bases, with 3 bases left in between. Germline V gene data show CDR1 as SGHDT and CDR2 as YYEEEE. CDR3 coding DNA: TGTGCCAGCAGCTTTGGCAATGAGCAGTTCTTC. The encoded protein is CASSFGNEQFF.

The V gene is TRBV29-1, the J gene TRBJ2-1, with no clear D. This CDR3 region has 13 residues. V lost 0 bases and J 6 bases, leaving 9 bases between the germline ends. CDR1 is SQVTM, CDR2 ANQGSEA, per germline. CDR3 nucleotide sequence: TGCAGCGTTGAAGAAAGGGCCCTCAATGAGCAGTTCTTC. Encoded protein: CSVEERALNEQFF.

The V and J genes are TRBV5-5 and TRBJ1-3, with a weak D call TRBD1 (5 bases). The CDR3 has 13 amino acids. Germline V gene data show CDR1 as SGHKS and CDR2 as YYEKEE (reference sequence). V lost 0 bases and J 4 bases, leaving 5 bases between the germline ends. CDR3 coding DNA: TGTGCCAGCAGCTTGGGACAGGGAAACACCATATATTTT. Translating it yields CASSLGQGNTIYF.

This clone was observed a few times. V is TRBV7-8 and J is TRBJ1-6, with D unclear. Germline assignment: CDR1 SGHVS and CDR2 FQNEAQ. V was cut by 2 bases and J by 7 bases, with 18 bases left in between. The CDR3 totals 17 residues. CDR3 protein: CASSLSEHATINSPLHF. The CDR3 coding sequence is TGTGCCAGCAGCTTAAGTGAACACGCGACGATAAATTCACCCCTCCACTTT.

This chain links TRBV5-1 with TRBJ2-7, with 7 positions matching TRBD1. Losses at the gene ends were 6 bases for V and 0 bases for J; bases not matched to a gene: 9. CDR1 and CDR2 (germline): SGHRS, YFSETQ. The length of the CDR3 is 15 residues. The CDR3 region has the DNA TGCGCCAGCACCTCTCGGGCAGGGGGCTCCTACGAGCAGTACTTC. This codes for CASTSRAGGSYEQYF.

The chain links TRBV15 to TRBJ2-1; 7 nucleotides match TRBD2. CDR3 length: 19 residues. Germline lookup yields CDR1 LNHNV and CDR2 YYDKDF (reference sequence). V shed 0 bases and J 0 bases; nucleotides not matched to a gene: 11. This chain's CDR3 is CATSRDSPTSATSYNEQFF. Here the CDR3 DNA reads TGTGCCACCAGCAGAGATTCCCCTACTAGCGCTACCTCCTACAATGAGCAGTTCTTC. The full variable domain, with the rest looked up from reference TRBV15 and TRBJ2-1, is DAMVIQNPRYQVTQFGKPVTLSCSQTLNHNVMYWYQQKSSQAPKLLFHYYDKDFNNEADTPDNFQSRRPNTSFCFLDIRSPGLGDTAMYLCATSRDSPTSATSYNEQFFGPGTRLTVL.

The V gene is TRBV5-4, the J gene TRBJ2-1, with 8 bases that match TRBD2. The germline gives CDR1 SGHNT, CDR2 YYREEE (reference sequence). The CDR3 spans 15 residues. Trimming removed 4 bases from V and 6 bases from J; junction bases left unmatched: 9. The CDR3 nucleotides are TGTGCCAGCAGCCCCCGGGGGGGGCCAGCCAATGAGCAGTTCTTC. It encodes CASSPRGGPANEQFF.

The chain has TRBV5-5 and TRBJ1-6; 8 bases agree with TRBD1. The CDR3 loop spans 15 amino acids. V lost 3 bases to trimming and J lost 10 bases; unmatched junction nucleotides: 9. Germline V gives CDR1 SGHKS, CDR2 YYEKEE (reference sequence). The CDR3 nucleotides read TGTGCCAGCAGCTCACCGGACAGGGTGAGATCACCCCTCCACTTT. It is translated as CASSSPDRVRSPLHF. Full variable domain (remainder filled in from reference TRBV5-5 and TRBJ1-6): DAGVTQSPTHLIKTRGQQVTLRCSPISGHKSVSWYQQVLGQGPQFIFQYYEKEERGRGNFPDRFSARQFPNYSSELNVNALLLGDSALYLCASSSPDRVRSPLHFGNGTRLTVT.

The sample holds a few counts of this clone. The chain employs TRBV4-1 and TRBJ2-7; 13 nucleotides line up with TRBD2. Per the germline V gene, CDR1 is MGHRA and CDR2 is YSYEKL. V shed 4 bases, J shed 6 bases, and the junction held 9 bases outside the gene matches. This CDR3 contains 16 residues. The CDR3 DNA follows: TGCGCCAGCAGCCTCTCCGGACTAGCGGGAGTGACCGAGCAGTACTTC. It specifies CASSLSGLAGVTEQYF.